This T cell receptor beta chain was retrieved from a study of regulatory and conventional T cells in RAG deficiency. Study observations and caveats: Patient subsets had shorter CDR3s; Omenn Treg-Tconv overlap exceeded 75%.

Germline assignment: CDR1 PRHDT and CDR2 FYEKMQ (reference sequence). The CDR3 consists of 17 residues. V lost 5 bases and J lost 0, with 19 bases in between. With respect to this clone: What it binds is not known.

Some clones are missing from TCRdb's copy, which holds only in-frame ones; the method was immunoSEQ multiplex PCR. The sample comprises around 30,000 clones, 75% to 90% of which are singletons, and roughly an eighth rests with the top ten. The sample also formed part of further work on regulatory T cells. That work states: The PCR used 52 TRBV and 13 TRBJ primers.

The TCR sequence derives from a human donor in good health. The V call is TRBV13, the J call TRBJ1-1; D not certain. The sample consisted of CD8+ T cells sorted from blood. CDR3 in amino acids: CASSTPRTRGLNTEAFF. The CDR3 nucleotides are TGTGCCAGCAGCACCCCCCGAACTAGAGGGCTGAACACTGAAGCTTTCTTT.